This T cell receptor beta chain came from a study of CD8+CD57+ T cells in acquired aplastic anemia. General study points: Some 27 CD8+ CDR3 sequences were shared between patients and controls.

This clonotype has more than one count but fewer than ten. As yet, its antigen is unknown. The authors sequenced patients whose flow cytometry had shown CD8+CD57+ cell expansion. By the time of blood sampling, patients had still received no therapy. Template material for TCR beta VDJ and CDR3 profiling consisted of genomic DNA. TCRdb independently ran MiXCR on the reads; one entry per CDR3 protein. The sample consists of some 170,000 distinct CDR3 sequences, 60% to 80% of them appearing once. V was shortened by 3 bases and J by 7 bases, with 19 bases between the two germline ends. From germline, CDR1 is SEHNR and CDR2 FQNEAQ (reference sequence). This CDR3 spans 15 amino acids.

The sequence came from a human donor with aplastic anemia. The chain carries TRBV7-9 and TRBJ2-7; D is unclear. Sample: sorted CD4+, CD8+, or CD8+CD57+ T cells (not recorded which) from PBMCs. CDR3 DNA: TGTGCCAGCAGCTTTAGTTCCGGCCTCCCGTGGGAGCAGTACTTC. Translating it yields CASSFSSGLPWEQYF.